This passage covers 19 T cell receptor beta chains from one sample sequenced in a study of regulatory T cells in long-lasting Graves disease. Researchers made TCR beta libraries by using iRepertoire HTBI primers and running Arm-PCR on CDR3 regions. Via MiXCR, TCRdb re-called the multiplex PCR reads, giving one row per CDR3 protein. The sample includes about 300,000 distinct CDR3 sequences, 20% to 25% of them seen just once. Time point reported: persistent/refractory GD, antithyroid drugs over 5 years with positive TRAb. The TCR library used RNA extracted from PBMCs. The sample consisted of peripheral blood mononuclear cells (PBMCs), taken when the disease was refractory, from a patient treated with antithyroid drugs. These receptors originate from a female donor with Graves disease.

The chain links TRBV6-1 to TRBJ1-1, with D possibly TRBD1 on 5 matching bases. Trimming stripped 7 bases from V and 4 bases from J, with 10 bases between. CDR1 is MNHNS, CDR2 SASEGT, per germline. The CDR3 extends over 12 amino acids. CDR3 in amino acids: CASTGSGTEAFF. The CDR3 coding sequence is TGTGCCAGCACAGGGTCGGGCACTGAAGCTTTCTTT.

This rearrangement joins TRBV10-3 to TRBJ2-7; maybe TRBD2 (5 bases). Trimming took 10 bases from V and 6 from J, leaving 13 bases between them. Per the germline V gene, CDR1 is ENHRY and CDR2 is SYGVKD. The CDR3 spans 11 residues. The CDR3 sequence: CATADSSEQYF. In DNA form, the CDR3 reads TGTGCCACCGCGGACTCTAGCGAGCAGTACTTC.

This clonotype was seen ten or more times. The chain's CDR3 is CASSSGVSEAFF. The CDR3, as DNA: TGTGCCAGCAGTTCAGGGGTCTCGGAAGCTTTCTTT. The V call is TRBV12-3 or TRBV12-4, the J call TRBJ1-1; D is possibly TRBD1 (6 bases). The V gene lost 4 bases and the J gene lost 8 bases, with 11 bases spanning the gap. This CDR3 is built from 12 residues.

V gene TRBV6-1 combines with J gene TRBJ2-7; tentatively, D is TRBD1 or TRBD2 (6 bases each). The CDR3 sequence is 16 residues long. V was cut by 1 base and J by 3 bases, with 16 bases left in between. In germline, CDR1 is MNHNS, CDR2 SASEGT. The CDR3 spells CASSEGWGARYYEQYF. Written as DNA, the CDR3 is TGTGCCAGCAGTGAAGGATGGGGGGCCCGGTACTACGAGCAGTACTTC.

This clonotype was seen at least ten times. The chain couples TRBV6-1 to TRBJ2-5; TRBD2 matches at 12 bases. The germline CDR1 and CDR2 sequences are MNHNS and SASEGT. V lost 6 bases and J lost 0; bases outside the gene matches: 5. The CDR3 totals 16 residues. CDR3 sequence: CASSDWTSGNQETQYF. The CDR3 nucleotides read TGTGCCAGCAGCGACTGGACTAGCGGGAACCAAGAGACCCAGTACTTC.

The rearrangement links TRBV9 to TRBJ2-2, with a tentative D call TRBD2 (6 bases). Per the germline V gene, CDR1 is SGDLS and CDR2 is YYNGEE. This CDR3 contains 17 residues. Trimming cost V 1 base and J 3 bases, with 16 bases left between them. The CDR3 here is CASSVPGSGGDTGELFF. DNA for the CDR3: TGTGCCAGCAGCGTACCGGGTAGCGGAGGAGACACCGGGGAGCTGTTTTTT.

This clonotype was observed a handful of times. The chain joins TRBV11-2 to TRBJ2-1, with 8 nucleotides matching TRBD2. The CDR3 runs to 18 residues. The V segment lost 6 bases and the J segment 9 bases; nucleotides outside the gene matches: 22. Germline V gene sequence: CDR1 SGHAT, CDR2 FQNNGV. The CDR3 DNA sequence: TGTGCCAGCAGTTATTCCGCGAGCGGGAGTATTTCAACGGGTGAGCAGTTCTTC. Translating it yields CASSYSASGSISTGEQFF.

In its sample, this clonotype was seen many times. The chain carries TRBV9 and TRBJ2-5; 9 bases agree with TRBD1. The germline gives CDR1 SGDLS, CDR2 YYNGEE. The V gene end was trimmed by 4 bases and the J gene end by 5 bases; junction bases not matched to a gene: 6. The CDR3 is 14 amino acids. For the CDR3, the DNA is TGTGCCAGCAGCACTACAGGGGGCAGGGAGACCCAGTACTTC. This codes for CASSTTGGRETQYF. The full variable domain, rest sourced from reference TRBV9 and TRBJ2-5, is DSGVTQTPKHLITATGQRVTLRCSPRSGDLSVYWYQQSLDQGLQFLIQYYNGEERAKGNILERFSAQQFPDLHSELNLSSLELGDSALYFCASSTTGGRETQYFGPGTRLLVL.

This clonotype was detected many times. This sequence joins TRBV12-3 or TRBV12-4 and TRBJ2-2; D unclear. This CDR3 is built from 13 residues. V was shortened by 4 bases and J by 4 bases, with 7 bases between the two germline ends. CDR3 sequence reads: CASSSLRTGELFF. The CDR3 DNA reads as TGTGCCAGCAGTTCCCTCCGCACCGGGGAGCTGTTTTTT.

This clonotype was seen more than once but under ten times. CDR3 coding DNA: TGTGCCAGCAGCTTAGTGGAGCAAGAGACCCAGTACTTC. It translates to CASSLVEQETQYF. The chain is built from TRBV7-2 and TRBJ2-5; no clear D. Between the trimmed V and J ends, which lost 1 base and 2 bases, there was a span of 5 bases. CDR1 is SGHTA and CDR2 is FQGNSA in the germline V gene. This CDR3 has 13 amino acids.

Ten or more counts support this clonotype. The CDR3 loop reads CASSFRTGGYTF. CDR3 bases: TGTGCCAGCAGTTTTAGGACAGGGGGCTACACCTTC. V and J are TRBV12-3 or TRBV12-4 and TRBJ1-2; 8 nucleotides line up with TRBD1. This CDR3 is built from 12 residues. With 3 bases clipped from V and 8 bases from J, the junction kept 2 bases outside the gene matches.

As concerns this clonotype: The CDR3 ends on some other residue instead of the conserved phenylalanine or tryptophan, so this is likely a read error. The gene calls are TRBV10-3 and TRBJ2-5; 7 positions agree with TRBD2. The CDR3 sequence is 15 residues long. Germline V gives CDR1 ENHRY, CDR2 SYGVKD. The CDR3 sequence: CAISPAREGKETQYL. The DNA of the CDR3 is TGTGCCATCAGCCCCGCAAGGGAGGGAAAAGAGACTCAGTACCTC.

This clonotype was seen a handful of times. The rearrangement joins TRBV12-3 or TRBV12-4 to TRBJ1-3; no clear D. The germline V and J ends were trimmed by 3 bases and 2 bases, with 11 bases remaining between them. There are 15 residues in the CDR3. CDR3 sequence reads: CASSFWGLPGNTIYF. CDR3 nucleotide sequence: TGTGCCAGCAGTTTTTGGGGTCTCCCTGGAAACACCATATATTTT.

This clonotype was counted many times. This chain uses TRBV24-1 with TRBJ1-2, with 10 positions matching TRBD1. The CDR3 has 14 amino acids. Germline CDR1 reads KGHDR; CDR2 reads SFDVKD. The junction had 3 bases not matched to a gene; V was cut back by 3 bases and J by 6 bases. The CDR3 nucleotides are TGTGCCACCAGTGATCCCGGGACAGGGGATGGCTACACCTTC. It codes for CATSDPGTGDGYTF.

Concerning this clonotype itself: Likely a read error: the CDR3 ends without its conserved phenylalanine or tryptophan. This chain links TRBV29-1 with TRBJ1-4, with 7 bases matching TRBD1. V lost 6 bases, J lost 8 bases, and 15 bases stayed unmatched. Germline CDR1 SQVTM, CDR2 ANQGSEA. The CDR3 loop spans 15 amino acids. CDR3 in amino acids: CSVLAGGIWDEKLFL. The CDR3 DNA is TGCAGCGTCCTGGCAGGGGGAATATGGGACGAAAAACTGTTTCTT.

There are many counts of this clonotype. The V call is TRBV28, the J call TRBJ2-7; 7 nucleotides agree with TRBD2. V was pared by 2 bases and J by 3 bases, with 4 bases of the junction left unmatched. This CDR3 region has 14 residues. Germline loops: CDR1 MDHEN, CDR2 SYDVKM. CDR3 nucleotide sequence: TGTGCCAGCAGTTTACGGGACTACCGCTACGAGCAGTACTTC. This translates into CASSLRDYRYEQYF.

This clonotype was counted a few times. CDR3 amino acids: CSARVGGDRYEQYF. DNA of the CDR3: TGCAGTGCTAGAGTAGGTGGGGATCGGTACGAGCAGTACTTC. V is TRBV20-1 and J is TRBJ2-7; no definite D call. The germline gives CDR1 DFQATT, CDR2 SNEGSKA (reference sequence). This CDR3 is 14 amino acids long. V shed 1 base and J shed 4 bases, with 14 bases lying between them.

The J gene is TRBJ2-5, the V gene TRBV28; D is unresolved. The CDR3 is 13 residues long. Trimming stripped 6 bases from V and 0 bases from J, with 8 bases between. Germline V gene lookup returns CDR1 MDHEN and CDR2 SYDVKM. The CDR3 bases are TGTGCCAGCAGCCGACCGTACCAAGAGACCCAGTACTTC. This translates into CASSRPYQETQYF.

This clonotype has a count of ten or more. The chain recombines TRBV7-3 with TRBJ1-6, with unresolved D. The V gene lost 4 bases and the J gene lost 6 bases, with 7 bases spanning the gap. The CDR3 runs 13 residues. Per germline, CDR1 SGHTA and CDR2 FQGTGA. CDR3 DNA: TGTGCCAGCAGCTCCTCACCTAATTCACCCCTCCACTTT. It translates to CASSSSPNSPLHF.